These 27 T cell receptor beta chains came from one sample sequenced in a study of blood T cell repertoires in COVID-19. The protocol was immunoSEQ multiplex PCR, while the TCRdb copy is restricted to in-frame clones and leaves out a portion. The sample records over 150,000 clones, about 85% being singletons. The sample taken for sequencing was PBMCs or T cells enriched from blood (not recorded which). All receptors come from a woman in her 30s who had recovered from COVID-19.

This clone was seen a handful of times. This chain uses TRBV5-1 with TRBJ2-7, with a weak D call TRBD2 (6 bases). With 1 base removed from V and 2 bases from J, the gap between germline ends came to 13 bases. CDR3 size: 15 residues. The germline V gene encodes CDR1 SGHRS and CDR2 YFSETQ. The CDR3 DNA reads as TGCGCCAGCAGCTTGAGTAGCGGTACCACCTACGAGCAGTACTTC. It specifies CASSLSSGTTYEQYF. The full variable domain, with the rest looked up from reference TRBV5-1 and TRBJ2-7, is KAGVTQTPRYLIKTRGQQVTLSCSPISGHRSVSWYQQTPGQGLQFLFEYFSETQRNKGNFPGRFSGRQFSNSRSEMNVSTLELGDSALYLCASSLSSGTTYEQYFGPGTRLTVT.

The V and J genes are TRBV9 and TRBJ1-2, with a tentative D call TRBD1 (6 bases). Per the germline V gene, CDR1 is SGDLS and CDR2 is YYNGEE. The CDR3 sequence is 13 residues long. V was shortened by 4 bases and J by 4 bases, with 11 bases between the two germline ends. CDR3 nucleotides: TGTGCCAGCAGCACAGGACAGCTCTATGGCTACACCTTC. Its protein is CASSTGQLYGYTF.

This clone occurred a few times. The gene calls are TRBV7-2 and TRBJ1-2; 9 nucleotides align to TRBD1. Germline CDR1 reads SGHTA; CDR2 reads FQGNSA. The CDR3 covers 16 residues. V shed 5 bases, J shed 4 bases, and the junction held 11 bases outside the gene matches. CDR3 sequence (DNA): TGTGCCAGCAGCCGCACTGGGACAGGGACGGGCTATGGCTACACCTTC. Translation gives CASSRTGTGTGYGYTF. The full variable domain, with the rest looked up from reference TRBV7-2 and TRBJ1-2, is GAGVSQSPSNKVTEKGKDVELRCDPISGHTALYWYRQSLGQGLEFLIYFQGNSAPDKSGLPSDRFSAERTGGSVSTLTIQRTQQEDSAVYLCASSRTGTGTGYGYTFGSGTRLTVV.

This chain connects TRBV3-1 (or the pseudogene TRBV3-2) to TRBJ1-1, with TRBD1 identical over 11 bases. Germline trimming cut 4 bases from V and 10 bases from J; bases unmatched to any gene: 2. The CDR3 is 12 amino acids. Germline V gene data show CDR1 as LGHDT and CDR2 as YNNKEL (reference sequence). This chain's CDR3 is CASSPGQGGAFF. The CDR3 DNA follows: TGTGCCAGCAGCCCGGGACAGGGGGGAGCTTTCTTT.

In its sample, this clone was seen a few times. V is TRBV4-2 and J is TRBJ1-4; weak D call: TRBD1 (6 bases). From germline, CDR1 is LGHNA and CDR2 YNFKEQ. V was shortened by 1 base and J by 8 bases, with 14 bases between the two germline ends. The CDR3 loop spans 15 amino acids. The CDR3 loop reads CASSQVRSGDEKLFF. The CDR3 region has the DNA TGTGCCAGCAGCCAAGTTCGATCAGGGGACGAAAAACTGTTTTTT.

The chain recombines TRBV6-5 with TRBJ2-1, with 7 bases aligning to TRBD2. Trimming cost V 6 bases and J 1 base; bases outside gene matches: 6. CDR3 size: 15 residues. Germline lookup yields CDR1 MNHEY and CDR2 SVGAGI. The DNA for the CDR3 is TGTGCCAGCAGCCTCGAGGGAGGGTCCTACAATGAGCAGTTCTTC. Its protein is CASSLEGGSYNEQFF.

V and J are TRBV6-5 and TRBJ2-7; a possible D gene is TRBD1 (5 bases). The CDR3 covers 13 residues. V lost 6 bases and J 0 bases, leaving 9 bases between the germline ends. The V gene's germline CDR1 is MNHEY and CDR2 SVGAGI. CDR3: CASRSDISYEQYF. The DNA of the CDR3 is TGTGCCAGCAGATCGGACATCTCCTACGAGCAGTACTTC.

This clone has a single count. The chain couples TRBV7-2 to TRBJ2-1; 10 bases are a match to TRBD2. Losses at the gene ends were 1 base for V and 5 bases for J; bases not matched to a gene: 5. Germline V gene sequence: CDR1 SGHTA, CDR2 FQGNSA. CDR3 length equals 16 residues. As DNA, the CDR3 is TGTGCCAGCAGCTTAGGGAGCGGGAGGGCTAACAATGAGCAGTTCTTC. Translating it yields CASSLGSGRANNEQFF.

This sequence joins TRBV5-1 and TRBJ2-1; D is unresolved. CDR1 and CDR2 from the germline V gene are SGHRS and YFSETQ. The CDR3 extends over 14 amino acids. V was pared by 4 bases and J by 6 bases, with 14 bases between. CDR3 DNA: TGCGCCAGCAGCGGAGCTAGTCAGTCCAATGAGCAGTTCTTC. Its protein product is CASSGASQSNEQFF. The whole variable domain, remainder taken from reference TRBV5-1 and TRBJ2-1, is KAGVTQTPRYLIKTRGQQVTLSCSPISGHRSVSWYQQTPGQGLQFLFEYFSETQRNKGNFPGRFSGRQFSNSRSEMNVSTLELGDSALYLCASSGASQSNEQFFGPGTRLTVL.

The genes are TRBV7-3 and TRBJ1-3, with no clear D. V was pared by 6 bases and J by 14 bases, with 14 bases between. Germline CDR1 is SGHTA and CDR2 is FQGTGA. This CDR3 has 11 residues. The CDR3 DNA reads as TGTGCCAGCAGACCCCACCTCTCGGTATATTTT. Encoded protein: CASRPHLSVYF. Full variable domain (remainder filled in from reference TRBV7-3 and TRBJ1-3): GAGVSQTPSNKVTEKGKYVELRCDPISGHTALYWYRQSLGQGPEFLIYFQGTGAADDSGLPNDRFFAVRPEGSVSTLKIQRTERGDSAVYLCASRPHLSVYFGEGSWLTVV.

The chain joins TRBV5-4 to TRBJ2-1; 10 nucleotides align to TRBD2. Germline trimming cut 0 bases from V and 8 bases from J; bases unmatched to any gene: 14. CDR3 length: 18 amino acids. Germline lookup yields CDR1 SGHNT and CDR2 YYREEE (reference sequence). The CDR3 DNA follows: TGTGCCAGCAGCTTGGGGGGGCGAGCGGGAGGGCCAGACCATGAGCAGTTCTTC. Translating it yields CASSLGGRAGGPDHEQFF.

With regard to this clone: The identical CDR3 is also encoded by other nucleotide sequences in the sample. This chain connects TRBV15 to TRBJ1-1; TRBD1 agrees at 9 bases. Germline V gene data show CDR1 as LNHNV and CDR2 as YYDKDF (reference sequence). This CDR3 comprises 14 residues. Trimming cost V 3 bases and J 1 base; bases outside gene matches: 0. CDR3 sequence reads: CATSRDRGNTEAFF. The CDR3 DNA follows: TGTGCCACCAGCAGGGACAGGGGGAACACTGAAGCTTTCTTT.

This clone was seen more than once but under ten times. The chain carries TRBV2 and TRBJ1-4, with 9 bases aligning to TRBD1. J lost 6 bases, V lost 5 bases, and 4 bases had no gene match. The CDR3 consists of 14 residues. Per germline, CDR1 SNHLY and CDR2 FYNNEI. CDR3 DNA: TGTGCCAGCAGTACCGGGACAGGGTATGAAAAACTGTTTTTT. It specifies CASSTGTGYEKLFF. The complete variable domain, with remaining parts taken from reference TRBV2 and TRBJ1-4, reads EPEVTQTPSHQVTQMGQEVILRCVPISNHLYFYWYRQILGQKVEFLVSFYNNEISEKSEIFDDQFSVERPDGSNFTLKIRSTKLEDSAMYFCASSTGTGYEKLFFGSGTQLSVL.

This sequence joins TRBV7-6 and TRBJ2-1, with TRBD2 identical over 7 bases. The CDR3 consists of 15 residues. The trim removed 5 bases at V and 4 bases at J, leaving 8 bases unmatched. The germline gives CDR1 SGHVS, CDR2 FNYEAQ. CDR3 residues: CASSQRGLPYNEQFF. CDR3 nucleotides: TGTGCCAGCAGCCAAAGGGGACTACCTTACAATGAGCAGTTCTTC.

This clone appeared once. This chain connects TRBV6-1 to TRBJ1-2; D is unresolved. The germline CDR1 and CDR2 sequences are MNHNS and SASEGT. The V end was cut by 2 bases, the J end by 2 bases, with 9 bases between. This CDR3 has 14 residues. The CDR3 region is CASSEKSGNYGYTF. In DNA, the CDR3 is TGTGCCAGCAGTGAAAAGAGCGGGAACTATGGCTACACCTTC.

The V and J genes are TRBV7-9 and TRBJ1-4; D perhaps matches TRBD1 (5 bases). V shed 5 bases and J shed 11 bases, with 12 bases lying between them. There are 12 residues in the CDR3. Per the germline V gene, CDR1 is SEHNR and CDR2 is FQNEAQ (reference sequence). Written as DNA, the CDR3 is TGTGCCAGCAGCGGAATGGAGGGGAAACTGTTTTTT. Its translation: CASSGMEGKLFF.

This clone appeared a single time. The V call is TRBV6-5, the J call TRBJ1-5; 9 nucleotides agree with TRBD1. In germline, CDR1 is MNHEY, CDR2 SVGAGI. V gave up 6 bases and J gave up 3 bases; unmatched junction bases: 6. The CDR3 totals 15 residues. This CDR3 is CASSRDRDPNQPQHF. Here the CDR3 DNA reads TGTGCCAGCAGCCGGGACAGGGACCCCAATCAGCCCCAGCATTTT.

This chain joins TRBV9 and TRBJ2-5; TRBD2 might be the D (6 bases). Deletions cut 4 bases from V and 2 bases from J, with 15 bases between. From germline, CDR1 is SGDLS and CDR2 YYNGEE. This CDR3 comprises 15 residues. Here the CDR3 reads CASSPTAGPQETQYF. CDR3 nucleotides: TGTGCCAGCAGCCCGACAGCGGGCCCACAAGAGACCCAGTACTTC.

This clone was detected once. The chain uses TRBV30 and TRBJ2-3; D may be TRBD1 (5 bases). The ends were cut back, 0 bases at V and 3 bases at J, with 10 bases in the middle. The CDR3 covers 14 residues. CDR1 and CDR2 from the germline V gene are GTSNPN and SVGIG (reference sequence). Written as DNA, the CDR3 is TGTGCCTGGAGTGTAAGTCAGGGAACAGATACGCAGTATTTT. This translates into CAWSVSQGTDTQYF.

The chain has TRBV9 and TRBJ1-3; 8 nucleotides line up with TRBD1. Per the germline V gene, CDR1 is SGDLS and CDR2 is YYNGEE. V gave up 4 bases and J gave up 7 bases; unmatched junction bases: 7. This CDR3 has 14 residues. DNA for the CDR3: TGTGCCAGCAGCTCCCGGACAGGGACGAACACCATATATTTT. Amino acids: CASSSRTGTNTIYF.

CDR3 protein: CASSLVPGPGNTIYF. CDR3 coding DNA: TGTGCCAGCAGCTTAGTCCCAGGGCCTGGAAACACCATATATTTT. The genes are TRBV7-8 and TRBJ1-3; possible D gene TRBD1, 5 bases. The ends were cut back, 1 base at V and 2 bases at J, with 9 bases in the middle. Germline V gives CDR1 SGHVS, CDR2 FQNEAQ. The CDR3 consists of 15 residues. Variable domain in full (rest from reference TRBV7-8 and TRBJ1-3): GAGVSQSPRYKVAKRGQDVALRCDPISGHVSLFWYQQALGQGPEFLTYFQNEAQLDKSGLPSDRFFAERPEGSVSTLKIQRTQQEDSAVYLCASSLVPGPGNTIYFGEGSWLTVV.

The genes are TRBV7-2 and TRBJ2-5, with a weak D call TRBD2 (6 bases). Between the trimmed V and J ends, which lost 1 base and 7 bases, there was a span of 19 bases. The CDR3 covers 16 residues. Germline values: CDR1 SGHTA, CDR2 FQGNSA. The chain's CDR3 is CASSLGTGSQKGTQYF. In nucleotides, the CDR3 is TGTGCCAGCAGCTTAGGAACCGGGAGCCAAAAGGGGACCCAGTACTTC.

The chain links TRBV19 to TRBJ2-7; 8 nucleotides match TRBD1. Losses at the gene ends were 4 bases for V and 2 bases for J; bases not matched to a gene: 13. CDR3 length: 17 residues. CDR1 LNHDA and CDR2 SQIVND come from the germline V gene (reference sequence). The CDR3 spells CASSTGKLRGLAYEQYF. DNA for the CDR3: TGTGCCAGTAGTACGGGAAAGCTCAGGGGGCTCGCCTACGAGCAGTACTTC.

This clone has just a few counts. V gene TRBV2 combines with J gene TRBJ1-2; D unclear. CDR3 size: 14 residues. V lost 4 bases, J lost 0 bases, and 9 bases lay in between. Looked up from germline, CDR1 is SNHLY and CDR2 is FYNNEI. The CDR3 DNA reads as TGTGCCAGCAGTGTAGTACAGACTAACTATGGCTACACCTTC. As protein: CASSVVQTNYGYTF.

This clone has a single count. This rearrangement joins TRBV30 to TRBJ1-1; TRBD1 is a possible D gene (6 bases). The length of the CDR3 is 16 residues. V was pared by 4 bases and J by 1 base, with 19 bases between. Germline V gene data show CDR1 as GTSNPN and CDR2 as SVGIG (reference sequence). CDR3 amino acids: CAWMTTAGTTNTEAFF. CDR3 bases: TGTGCCTGGATGACCACAGCCGGGACAACGAACACTGAAGCTTTCTTT.

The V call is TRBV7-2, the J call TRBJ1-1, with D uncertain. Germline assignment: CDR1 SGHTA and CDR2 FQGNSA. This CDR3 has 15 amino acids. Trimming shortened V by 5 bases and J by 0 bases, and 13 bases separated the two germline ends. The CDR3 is CASSPREIMNTEAFF. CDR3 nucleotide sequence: TGTGCCAGCAGCCCCCGAGAGATCATGAACACTGAAGCTTTCTTT.

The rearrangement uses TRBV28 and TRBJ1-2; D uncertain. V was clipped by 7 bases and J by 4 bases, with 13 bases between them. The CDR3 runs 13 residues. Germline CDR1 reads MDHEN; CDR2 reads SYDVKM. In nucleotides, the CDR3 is TGTGCCAGCACGTATGATCGCGCCTATGGCTACACCTTC. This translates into CASTYDRAYGYTF.